The 29 T cell receptor beta chains reported below all come from one sample, sequenced in a study of T cell responses to AZD1222 COVID-19 vaccine. Generated by immunoSEQ multiplex PCR, the TCRdb table keeps only in-frame clones and is missing some. The sample includes 140,000 to 150,000 clones, 75% to 90% of them seen just once. Here the sequenced sample was peripheral blood, taken on day 0 of MenACWY control vaccination. The receptors come from an adult in good health.

The gene calls are TRBV4-1 and TRBJ2-3; the match to TRBD1 covers 7 bases. V shed 3 bases, J shed 0 bases, and the junction held 12 bases outside the gene matches. The CDR3 extends over 18 amino acids. Germline lookup yields CDR1 MGHRA and CDR2 YSYEKL. Here the CDR3 reads CASSQAGGTLSSTDTQYF. For the CDR3, the DNA is TGCGCCAGCAGCCAGGCAGGGGGAACCCTATCTAGCACAGATACGCAGTATTTT.

The chain combines TRBV15 with TRBJ2-7, with TRBD1 identical over 9 bases. CDR1 LNHNV and CDR2 YYDKDF come from the germline V gene (reference sequence). CDR3 length equals 16 residues. Trimming took 6 bases from V and 3 from J; bases not matched to a gene: 12. This CDR3 is CATREAGTGSYYEQYV. Written as DNA, the CDR3 is TGTGCCACCAGGGAAGCCGGGACAGGGTCCTACTACGAGCAGTACGTC.

The rearrangement links TRBV5-5 to TRBJ2-3; 7 bases agree with TRBD1. This CDR3 contains 14 residues. V lost 4 bases to trimming and J lost 1 base; unmatched junction nucleotides: 3. Germline CDR1 reads SGHKS; CDR2 reads YYEKEE (reference sequence). CDR3 protein: CASSQGTGTDTQYF. In DNA, the CDR3 is TGTGCCAGCAGCCAAGGGACAGGCACAGATACGCAGTATTTT.

The chain uses TRBV5-4 and TRBJ2-2, with D hard to call. The CDR3 contains 15 residues. The V and J ends lost 4 bases and 7 bases respectively, with 17 bases between them. Germline lookup yields CDR1 SGHNT and CDR2 YYREEE (reference sequence). The CDR3 loop reads CASSPEWVKGGELFF. As DNA, the CDR3 is TGTGCCAGCAGCCCGGAGTGGGTCAAGGGCGGGGAGCTGTTTTTT. Combining the CDR3 with reference TRBV5-4 and TRBJ2-2 gives the whole variable domain ETGVTQSPTHLIKTRGQQVTLRCSSQSGHNTVSWYQQALGQGPQFIFQYYREEENGRGNFPPRFSGLQFPNYSSELNVNALELDDSALYLCASSPEWVKGGELFFGEGSRLTVL.

The V gene is TRBV6-5, the J gene TRBJ2-7; a weak D match, TRBD1 (6 bases). This CDR3 region has 16 residues. The germline V gene has CDR1 MNHEY and CDR2 SVGAGI. The V end was cut by 3 bases, the J end by 3 bases, with 18 bases between. In DNA form, the CDR3 reads TGTGCCAGCAGTTATCAGTCGATGGGGGCAATCTACGAGCAGTACTTC. This translates into CASSYQSMGAIYEQYF.

V gene TRBV3-1 (or the pseudogene TRBV3-2) combines with J gene TRBJ2-2; D is unclear. Trimming shortened V by 7 bases and J by 0 bases, and 12 bases separated the two germline ends. This CDR3 contains 15 residues. Germline CDR1 reads LGHDT; CDR2 reads YNNKEL (reference sequence). The CDR3 DNA is TGTGCCAGCAAACCGTCATCCGCGAACACCGGGGAGCTGTTTTTT. Translated: CASKPSSANTGELFF.

V and J are TRBV2 and TRBJ1-3; 8 nucleotides line up with TRBD1. The CDR3 loop spans 13 amino acids. Germline V gene lookup returns CDR1 SNHLY and CDR2 FYNNEI. Unmatched junction bases numbered 0, after V lost 6 bases and J lost 2 bases. CDR3 amino acids: CASRTGAGNTIYF. The CDR3 DNA follows: TGTGCCAGCAGGACAGGGGCTGGAAACACCATATATTTT. Full variable domain (rest looked up from reference TRBV2 and TRBJ1-3): EPEVTQTPSHQVTQMGQEVILRCVPISNHLYFYWYRQILGQKVEFLVSFYNNEISEKSEIFDDQFSVERPDGSNFTLKIRSTKLEDSAMYFCASRTGAGNTIYFGEGSWLTVV.

The CDR3 sequence: CASSYGEGGPSNEQFF. Here the CDR3 DNA reads TGTGCCAGCAGTTACGGGGAAGGCGGGCCTAGTAATGAGCAGTTCTTC. The chain recombines TRBV6-5 with TRBJ2-1; D possibly corresponds to TRBD2 (5 bases). The CDR3 extends over 16 amino acids. Germline CDR1 reads MNHEY; CDR2 reads SVGAGI. V was shortened by 2 bases and J by 7 bases, with 18 bases between the two germline ends.

The chain couples TRBV7-2 to TRBJ1-6; no reliable D call. Germline V gene sequence: CDR1 SGHTA, CDR2 FQGNSA. CDR3 length: 15 amino acids. V gave up 4 bases and J gave up 5 bases, with 12 bases separating them. CDR3: CASSSTALDNSPLHF. The CDR3 DNA follows: TGTGCCAGCAGCTCTACCGCTCTGGATAATTCACCCCTCCACTTT. The full variable domain, with the rest looked up from reference TRBV7-2 and TRBJ1-6, is GAGVSQSPSNKVTEKGKDVELRCDPISGHTALYWYRQSLGQGLEFLIYFQGNSAPDKSGLPSDRFSAERTGGSVSTLTIQRTQQEDSAVYLCASSSTALDNSPLHFGNGTRLTVT.

The CDR3 region is CASSRDSGNTIYF. The CDR3 DNA reads as TGCGCCAGCAGCAGGGATTCTGGAAACACCATATATTTT. V is TRBV5-1 and J is TRBJ1-3; D gene uncertain. The germline gives CDR1 SGHRS, CDR2 YFSETQ. Between the trimmed V and J ends, which lost 4 bases and 1 base, there was a span of 6 bases. CDR3 size: 13 residues.

The J gene is TRBJ2-1, the V gene TRBV7-7; TRBD2 matches at 11 bases. Per germline, CDR1 SSHAT and CDR2 FNYEAQ (reference sequence). The CDR3 has 15 amino acids. Trimming cost V 5 bases and J 6 bases; bases outside gene matches: 6. The CDR3 loop is CASSPGTSGLNEQFF. DNA for the CDR3: TGTGCCAGCAGCCCGGGGACTAGCGGCCTCAATGAGCAGTTCTTC.

This clone occurred once. The CDR3 protein is CASSYLGQGANYGYTF. The CDR3 bases are TGTGCCAGCAGTTACCTCGGACAGGGGGCTAACTATGGCTACACCTTC. The V call is TRBV6-5, the J call TRBJ1-2; TRBD1 matches at 10 bases. Germline CDR1 MNHEY, CDR2 SVGAGI. J gave up 0 bases and V 2 bases, and 3 bases lay outside the gene matches. The CDR3 extends over 16 amino acids.

This sequence joins TRBV20-1 and TRBJ1-1, with a possible D match to TRBD1 (6 bases). V was clipped by 3 bases and J by 9 bases, with 17 bases between them. Germline CDR1 reads DFQATT; CDR2 reads SNEGSKA (reference sequence). This CDR3 has 13 amino acids. CDR3 in amino acids: CSASKQGEKKAFF. The CDR3 DNA reads as TGCAGTGCTAGTAAACAGGGTGAGAAAAAAGCTTTCTTT.

This chain joins TRBV19 and TRBJ1-1; 9 nucleotides align to TRBD1. Germline-derived CDR1 and CDR2 are LNHDA and SQIVND (reference sequence). After removal of 4 bases from V and 4 bases from J, the junction contained 7 bases not matched to a gene. The CDR3 spans 15 residues. This CDR3 reads CASSTTGGASTEAFF. CDR3 in DNA: TGTGCCAGTAGTACTACAGGGGGCGCTTCCACTGAAGCTTTCTTT. Based on the CDR3 plus reference TRBV19 and TRBJ1-1, the full variable domain is DGGITQSPKYLFRKEGQNVTLSCEQNLNHDAMYWYRQDPGQGLRLIYYSQIVNDFQKGDIAEGYSVSREKKESFPLTVTSAQKNPTAFYLCASSTTGGASTEAFFGQGTRLTVV.

This clone was found a few times. The rearrangement links TRBV10-1 to TRBJ1-1; D gene ambiguous. CDR1 and CDR2 (germline): WNHNN, SYGVQD (reference sequence). The CDR3 length is 14 residues. Deletions cut 7 bases from V and 8 bases from J, with 20 bases between. The CDR3 region has the DNA TGCGCCAGCATCATAACCGCCAGGTCCCCGGAAGCTTTCTTT. Residues: CASIITARSPEAFF.

The chain is built from TRBV6-5 and TRBJ2-5; 8 nucleotides align to TRBD1. CDR3 length: 15 residues. Looked up from germline, CDR1 is MNHEY and CDR2 is SVGAGI. The trim removed 8 bases at V and 1 base at J, leaving 9 bases unmatched. For the CDR3, the DNA is TGTGCCAGCCGTAGGCGGGGACAGGCCCAAGAGACCCAGTACTTC. It specifies CASRRRGQAQETQYF.

This clone was detected once. The chain carries TRBV7-9 and TRBJ2-1, with a possible D match to TRBD2 (5 bases). The CDR3 is 12 residues long. Per germline, CDR1 SEHNR and CDR2 FQNEAQ (reference sequence). Deletions cut 6 bases from V and 8 bases from J, with 11 bases between. The CDR3 loop is CASSSRRDEQFF. For the CDR3, the DNA is TGTGCCAGCAGTTCCCGGCGGGATGAGCAGTTCTTC.

CDR3 nucleotides: TGCGCCAGTCAGGACAGGCTGGGAACTAATGAAAAACTGTTTTTT. It is translated as CASQDRLGTNEKLFF. The chain employs TRBV4-1 and TRBJ1-4; 7 bases are shared with TRBD1. Germline V gene data show CDR1 as MGHRA and CDR2 as YSYEKL. The CDR3 runs to 15 residues. With V trimmed by 9 bases and J by 1 base, 8 bases remained unmatched.

The rearrangement joins TRBV11-2 to TRBJ2-2; TRBD2 agrees at 10 bases. The trim removed 5 bases at V and 2 bases at J, leaving 8 bases unmatched. Germline V gene sequence: CDR1 SGHAT, CDR2 FQNNGV. CDR3 size: 17 residues. The CDR3: CASSHLSGGQNTGELFF. DNA of the CDR3: TGTGCCAGCAGCCATCTTAGCGGGGGGCAAAACACCGGGGAGCTGTTTTTT.

The genes are TRBV5-1 and TRBJ2-3; 9 bases map to TRBD2. CDR1 is SGHRS, CDR2 YFSETQ, per germline. This CDR3 has 18 residues. J was trimmed by 3 bases and V by 4 bases; bases with no gene match: 15. The chain's CDR3 is CASSQGLGRGGLTDTQYF. The CDR3 DNA reads as TGCGCCAGCAGCCAAGGCCTAGGGCGGGGGGGCTTAACAGATACGCAGTATTTT.

The rearrangement links TRBV27 to TRBJ1-6; D is possibly TRBD1 (5 bases). CDR1 and CDR2 (germline): MNHEY, SMNVEV (reference sequence). Trimming removed 6 bases from V and 12 bases from J, with 21 bases in between. The CDR3 length is 15 residues. The CDR3 protein is CASRSGSGVHLPLHF. Here the CDR3 DNA reads TGTGCCAGCAGGTCCGGGTCGGGGGTACATTTACCCCTCCACTTT.

V and J are TRBV14 and TRBJ2-5; D gene uncertain. The CDR3 has 16 amino acids. The V gene's germline CDR1 is SGHDN and CDR2 FVKESK. V shed 5 bases and J shed 2 bases, with 18 bases lying between them. CDR3 bases: TGTGCCAGCAGCGAAGCCGAGGTTGGGCTACAAGAGACCCAGTACTTC. It encodes CASSEAEVGLQETQYF.

The genes are TRBV4-1 and TRBJ1-1, with D unclear. The CDR3 totals 14 residues. Germline CDR1 and CDR2: MGHRA and YSYEKL. Trimming pared 0 bases from V and 3 bases from J, leaving 8 bases between. The CDR3 reads CASSQDRRDTEAFF. The CDR3 DNA is TGCGCCAGCAGCCAAGACAGGAGGGACACTGAAGCTTTCTTT.

J is TRBJ1-5 and V is TRBV19, with D uncertain. Trimming took off 3 bases at V and 5 bases at J, with 5 bases between the two ends. Germline lookup yields CDR1 LNHDA and CDR2 SQIVND (reference sequence). This CDR3 has 12 amino acids. Here the CDR3 DNA reads TGTGCCAGTAGTATTGAGCATCAGCCCCAGCATTTT. Translation gives CASSIEHQPQHF.

In regard to this clone: The junction departs from germline at one end; a sequencing error may be responsible. Other DNA sequences within the sample encode an identical CDR3. CDR3 sequence reads: CASTQDRGRLNYGYTF. In nucleotides, the CDR3 is TGTGCCAGCACCCAGGACAGGGGCCGTCTTAACTATGGCTACACCTTT. The chain couples TRBV28 to TRBJ1-2, with 9 bases aligning to TRBD1. The CDR3 runs 16 residues. Germline loops: CDR1 MDHEN, CDR2 SYDVKM.

Within the sample, this clone is medium-sized (0.01 to 0.1%). The chain employs TRBV25-1 and TRBJ1-1, with unresolved D. The germline CDR1 and CDR2 sequences are MGHDK and SYGVNS. The V end lost 3 bases, the J end lost 0 bases, and 5 bases lay between the germline ends. The CDR3 covers 13 residues. DNA for the CDR3: TGTGCCAGCAGTGACGGGTTGAACACTGAAGCTTTCTTT. Translation gives CASSDGLNTEAFF.

This chain links TRBV2 with TRBJ1-3; D gene unclear. Trimming shortened V by 0 bases and J by 3 bases, and 21 bases separated the two germline ends. CDR3 length: 19 residues. In germline, CDR1 is SNHLY, CDR2 FYNNEI. The CDR3 sequence is CASSEALGPDPGGGNTIYF. CDR3 sequence (DNA): TGTGCCAGCAGTGAAGCGCTTGGCCCGGATCCAGGTGGTGGAAACACCATATATTTT.

The V gene is TRBV20-1, the J gene TRBJ1-1; D call uncertain. Trimming cost V 5 bases and J 5 bases, with 9 bases left between them. This CDR3 spans 11 amino acids. Germline-derived CDR1 and CDR2 are DFQATT and SNEGSKA (reference sequence). CDR3 sequence (DNA): TGCAGTGCTGCGGGAAGGACTGAAGCTTTCTTT. Amino acids: CSAAGRTEAFF.

The rearrangement joins TRBV29-1 to TRBJ2-7; possible D gene TRBD2, 5 bases. In germline, CDR1 is SQVTM, CDR2 ANQGSEA. The CDR3 is 13 residues long. The ends were cut back, 4 bases at V and 4 bases at J, with 14 bases in the middle. As DNA, the CDR3 is TGCAGCGTTGGGCCCCGGGGTGAGTACGAGCAGTACTTC. Protein product: CSVGPRGEYEQYF.